A single sample is the source of the 25 T cell receptor beta chains below, sequenced in a study of human T cells and chemical hapten exposure. TCRdb used MiXCR to reprocess the RACE reads, holding one entry per CDR3 protein. The data show 300,000 to 400,000 distinct CDR3 sequences, 5% to 6.5% seen once. Time point here: pre-sensitization, week 0. Treatment indicated: therapeutic diphenylcyclopropenone sensitization with weekly scalp DPC. This sample comprised whole blood, obtained in connection with sensitization to the hapten diphenylcyclopropenone (DPC). The receptor set was obtained from a woman in her forties or fifties with alopecia areata. Some clones in this sample may be carry-over from other donors' samples.

The chain uses TRBV6-5 and TRBJ2-1; possible D gene TRBD2, 6 bases. With 4 bases removed from V and 10 bases from J, the gap between germline ends came to 20 bases. The germline gives CDR1 MNHEY, CDR2 SVGAGI. This CDR3 is 15 amino acids long. The CDR3 DNA reads TGTGCCAGCAGTTGGGGTAGCGGAGATCTTGGGGAGCAGTTCTTC. It translates to CASSWGSGDLGEQFF.

This clonotype occurred many times. J is TRBJ1-1 and V is TRBV6-5; D possibly corresponds to TRBD1 (5 bases). Germline CDR1 and CDR2: MNHEY and SVGAGI. The CDR3 length is 16 residues. V lost 0 bases, J lost 2 bases, and 13 bases lay in between. CDR3 sequence reads: CASSYSSARANTEAFF. In nucleotides, the CDR3 is TGTGCCAGCAGTTACTCCTCGGCCAGGGCTAACACTGAAGCTTTCTTT.

This clonotype was found many times. The V gene is TRBV6-5, the J gene TRBJ2-2; a weak D match, TRBD2 (5 bases). V lost 2 bases to trimming and J lost 6 bases, with 16 bases between them. The CDR3 spans 16 residues. From germline, CDR1 is MNHEY and CDR2 SVGAGI. The CDR3 sequence is CASSYGAGLPSGELFF. As DNA, the CDR3 is TGTGCCAGCAGTTACGGAGCAGGACTCCCCTCCGGGGAGCTGTTTTTT.

This clonotype has ten or more counts. The chain joins TRBV18 to TRBJ1-1; D unresolved. There are 14 residues in the CDR3. Between the trimmed V and J ends, which lost 0 bases and 5 bases, there was a span of 10 bases. Germline CDR1 is KGHSH and CDR2 is LQKENI. The chain's CDR3 is CASSPPEGKTEAFF. The CDR3 DNA reads TGTGCCAGCTCACCACCGGAGGGTAAGACTGAAGCTTTCTTT.

The chain uses TRBV7-6 and TRBJ2-5, with D tentatively TRBD1 (6 bases). Germline V gene lookup returns CDR1 SGHVS and CDR2 FNYEAQ. CDR3 length: 15 residues. Between the trimmed V and J ends, which lost 5 bases and 5 bases, there was a span of 18 bases. The CDR3 here is CASSPHHRDRETQYF. In DNA, the CDR3 is TGTGCCAGCAGCCCCCATCACAGGGATCGGGAGACCCAGTACTTC.

This clonotype turned up a few times. The chain is built from TRBV6-5 and TRBJ2-2; TRBD1 matches at 9 bases. Germline CDR1 is MNHEY and CDR2 is SVGAGI. The V gene end was trimmed by 6 bases and the J gene end by 5 bases; junction bases not matched to a gene: 10. This CDR3 is 16 amino acids long. CDR3 in DNA: TGTGCCAGCAGCCCCCGGGACAGGGATTTAACCGGGGAGCTGTTTTTT. Translating it yields CASSPRDRDLTGELFF.

In its sample, this clonotype was seen many times. The V gene is TRBV10-3, the J gene TRBJ1-2; D remains unclear. There are 13 residues in the CDR3. Germline CDR1 is ENHRY and CDR2 is SYGVKD. The V end was cut by 2 bases, the J end by 4 bases, with 8 bases between. The CDR3 coding sequence is TGTGCCATCAGTGAGCTACAGTCCTATGGCTACACCTTC. Encoded protein: CAISELQSYGYTF.

This clonotype was detected many times. V gene TRBV5-1 combines with J gene TRBJ1-5; D gene ambiguous. Germline V gene data show CDR1 as SGHRS and CDR2 as YFSETQ. CDR3 length: 14 amino acids. V was trimmed by 0 bases and J by 2 bases, leaving 6 bases between them. This CDR3 reads CASSLEAGNQPQHF. CDR3 bases: TGCGCCAGCAGCTTGGAGGCGGGCAATCAGCCCCAGCATTTT. Looking up the rest from reference TRBV5-1 and TRBJ1-5 gives the full variable domain: KAGVTQTPRYLIKTRGQQVTLSCSPISGHRSVSWYQQTPGQGLQFLFEYFSETQRNKGNFPGRFSGRQFSNSRSEMNVSTLELGDSALYLCASSLEAGNQPQHFGDGTRLSIL.

J is TRBJ2-1 and V is TRBV12-3 or TRBV12-4; no reliable D call. Trimming shortened V by 3 bases and J by 0 bases, and 6 bases separated the two germline ends. The CDR3 consists of 14 residues. CDR3 sequence (DNA): TGTGCCAGCAGTTTCCTCCTCTCCTACAATGAGCAGTTCTTC. Translated: CASSFLLSYNEQFF.

This clonotype was counted many times. The chain carries TRBV30 and TRBJ2-1; TRBD1 matches 11 bases. This CDR3 has 15 amino acids. V dropped 4 bases and J dropped 7; count of bases not matched to a gene: 9. The V gene's germline CDR1 is GTSNPN and CDR2 SVGIG (reference sequence). The CDR3: CAWTLGQGAVNEQFF. CDR3 nucleotide sequence: TGTGCCTGGACCCTCGGACAGGGGGCGGTGAATGAGCAGTTCTTC.

The chain's CDR3 is CASSLGGRGADTQYF. The DNA for the CDR3 is TGTGCCAGCAGCTTAGGCGGCAGGGGGGCAGATACGCAGTATTTT. The chain has TRBV7-2 and TRBJ2-3; a weak D match, TRBD1 (7 bases). CDR3 size: 15 residues. Germline V gene lookup returns CDR1 SGHTA and CDR2 FQGNSA. The V end lost 1 base, the J end lost 4 bases, and 12 bases lay between the germline ends.

This clonotype was found many times. This chain joins TRBV20-1 and TRBJ1-5; 8 positions agree with TRBD1. The CDR3 length is 15 residues. V gave up 5 bases and J gave up 5 bases; unmatched junction bases: 11. CDR1 is DFQATT, CDR2 SNEGSKA, per germline (reference sequence). CDR3 protein: CSALSKDRVHQPQHF. The CDR3 region has the DNA TGCAGTGCTCTAAGTAAGGACAGGGTTCATCAGCCCCAGCATTTT.

V usage is TRBV4-1 and J usage is TRBJ2-1; either TRBD1 or TRBD2 may fit D (5 bases each). Between the trimmed V and J ends, which lost 1 base and 2 bases, there was a span of 9 bases. The CDR3 is 15 residues long. Germline V gene sequence: CDR1 MGHRA, CDR2 YSYEKL. The CDR3 region has the DNA TGCGCCAGCAGCCAAGGAGGGGCAGCCTACAATGAGCAGTTCTTC. Protein sequence: CASSQGGAAYNEQFF.

In this sample, this clonotype turned up many times. V is TRBV11-2 and J is TRBJ1-2; no reliable D call. Trimming removed 0 bases at V and 4 bases at J, with 9 bases between. The germline V gene has CDR1 SGHAT and CDR2 FQNNGV. There are 14 residues in the CDR3. CDR3 loop: CASSLEPGGYGYTF. For the CDR3, the DNA is TGTGCCAGCAGCTTAGAACCGGGTGGCTATGGCTACACCTTC.

The V and J genes are TRBV15 and TRBJ1-1; TRBD1 matches at 11 bases. Germline V CDR1 and CDR2: LNHNV, YYDKDF (reference sequence). The CDR3 contains 16 residues. Trimming at V came to 3 bases and at J to 2 bases, leaving 5 bases not matched to a gene. The CDR3 DNA reads as TGTGCCACCAGCAGCAGGGACAGGGGGTTCAACACTGAAGCTTTCTTT. Translation: CATSSRDRGFNTEAFF.

This clonotype was seen only a few times. The chain recombines TRBV11-2 with TRBJ2-5; unclear D gene. This CDR3 spans 15 amino acids. V was cut by 0 bases and J by 2 bases, with 10 bases left in between. From germline, CDR1 is SGHAT and CDR2 FQNNGV. The CDR3 DNA reads TGTGCCAGCAGCTTAGAGTGGCAGTTGCAAGAGACCCAGTACTTC. Its translation: CASSLEWQLQETQYF.

This clonotype occurred a few times. The chain employs TRBV6-6 and TRBJ1-2; weak D call: TRBD1 (5 bases). Germline lookup yields CDR1 MNHNY and CDR2 SVGAGI (reference sequence). V lost 4 bases to trimming and J lost 1 base, with 16 bases between them. The CDR3 consists of 16 residues. The CDR3 DNA is TGTGCCAGCAGTTTGAAGACAGCGAGATATAACTATGGCTACACCTTC. It encodes CASSLKTARYNYGYTF.

This clonotype was observed many times. This CDR3 reads CSAPDTRDYF. CDR3 bases: TGCAGTGCTCCAGACACCCGCGATTACTTC. The rearrangement uses TRBV20-1 and TRBJ2-4; D remains unclear. Germline V lookup: CDR1 DFQATT, CDR2 SNEGSKA (reference sequence). V lost 5 bases, J lost 16 bases, and 15 bases lay in between. The CDR3 covers 10 residues.

This clonotype was counted at least ten times. V usage is TRBV9 and J usage is TRBJ2-7; 8 nucleotides agree with TRBD1. The germline CDR1 and CDR2 sequences are SGDLS and YYNGEE. This CDR3 spans 13 amino acids. V was pared by 3 bases and J by 5 bases, with 4 bases of the junction left unmatched. The CDR3 region has the DNA TGTGCCAGCAGCGCGACAGGGGCCCACGAGCAGTACTTC. This encodes CASSATGAHEQYF.

The V gene is TRBV29-1, the J gene TRBJ2-1; TRBD1 might be the D (6 bases). The CDR3 is 15 residues long. Germline-derived CDR1 and CDR2 are SQVTM and ANQGSEA. The DNA of the CDR3 is TGCAGTTCTTTTTTCGGGACAAGCCATCGGAATGAGCAGTTCTTC. Protein product: CSSFFGTSHRNEQFF.

This clonotype occurred many times. The CDR3 DNA follows: TGCAGTGCCCCTAGCGGGGGCCCTCTCAATGAGCAGTTCTTC. It translates to CSAPSGGPLNEQFF. The chain is built from TRBV20-1 and TRBJ2-1; 10 positions agree with TRBD2. CDR1 and CDR2 (germline): DFQATT, SNEGSKA (reference sequence). V lost 6 bases and J lost 6; bases outside the gene matches: 8. There are 14 residues in the CDR3.

The table lists this clonotype with many counts. The V gene is TRBV28, the J gene TRBJ2-3; 12 positions match TRBD2. V was clipped by 6 bases and J by 8 bases; unmatched bases: 12. The CDR3 is 16 amino acids. Germline assignment: CDR1 MDHEN and CDR2 SYDVKM. The CDR3 region has the DNA TGTGCCAGCAGGTCGGGACTAGCGGGCCCGGCTGCTACGCAGTATTTT. Protein sequence: CASRSGLAGPAATQYF. Variable domain in full (rest from reference TRBV28 and TRBJ2-3): DVKVTQSSRYLVKRTGEKVFLECVQDMDHENMFWYRQDPGLGLRLIYFSYDVKMKEKGDIPEGYSVSREKKERFSLILESASTNQTSMYLCASRSGLAGPAATQYFGPGTRLTVL.

This clonotype has a handful of counts. This chain uses TRBV5-5 with TRBJ1-1; D ambiguous. Germline CDR1 is SGHKS and CDR2 is YYEKEE (reference sequence). The CDR3 loop spans 14 amino acids. The V end lost 4 bases, the J end lost 1 base, and 11 bases lay between the germline ends. DNA of the CDR3: TGTGCCAGCAGCGGACCCAAGTCGAACACTGAAGCTTTCTTT. Translating gives CASSGPKSNTEAFF.

V and J are TRBV4-1 and TRBJ2-7; 7 bases match TRBD2. V gave up 3 bases and J gave up 4 bases; unmatched junction bases: 9. The germline CDR1 and CDR2 sequences are MGHRA and YSYEKL. This CDR3 has 15 residues. CDR3 in amino acids: CASSHRLSGVYEQYF. In DNA form, the CDR3 reads TGCGCCAGCAGCCATCGCCTAAGCGGGGTGTACGAGCAGTACTTC.

This chain connects TRBV29-1 to TRBJ2-2, with 10 bases that match TRBD2. Per the germline V gene, CDR1 is SQVTM and CDR2 is ANQGSEA. The CDR3 is 19 amino acids. V was clipped by 0 bases and J by 4 bases; unmatched bases: 14. The CDR3 spells CSVEDPGLASLTGTGELFF. The CDR3 DNA follows: TGCAGCGTTGAAGATCCGGGACTAGCGTCATTAACGGGCACCGGGGAGCTGTTTTTT.